This TCR beta chain was captured by sequencing in a study of patients and donors after allogeneic stem cell transplantation. Each CDR3 protein gets one entry after TCRdb re-called the RT-PCR reads with MiXCR. The sample includes about 200,000 distinct CDR3 sequences, 40% to 45% seen only once; the top ten take 33%. This receptor was obtained from a human donor who was either an allogeneic HSCT recipient or a stem cell or donor lymphocyte infusion donor (not recorded which). It is not recorded whose cells these are; they may come from a transplant donor. The specimen sequenced was blood, either unsorted or a sorted T cell fraction (not recorded which).

The CDR3 DNA reads as TGCGCCAGCAGCCAGGAAGGGGACTCCTACGAGCAGTACTTC. The encoded protein is CASSQEGDSYEQYF. V usage is TRBV5-1 and J usage is TRBJ2-7, with D possibly matching TRBD1 (5 bases). Germline-derived CDR1 and CDR2 are SGHRS and YFSETQ. The CDR3 is 14 residues long. Between the trimmed V and J ends, which lost 4 bases and 0 bases, there was a span of 11 bases.